The rows below give T cell receptor beta chains drawn from one sample of a study of T cells after yellow fever vaccination. A single record per CDR3 protein comes from TCRdb applying MiXCR to the 5' RACE reads. The sample lists some 550,000 distinct CDR3 sequences, 15% to 20% seen once, with roughly an eighth in the top ten. The source was PBMCs, collected 15 days after the yellow fever booster vaccination. The receptors derive from a man aged 25-40 years who received the YFV17D yellow fever vaccine. CDR3s include the opening cysteine and the closing phenylalanine or tryptophan. D genes are given only for firm matches. Size values are once, few and many counts, or a class for expanded clones, and some rows have none.

j_call | d_call | clone_size | v_call | cdr3_aa | cdr3_nt
TRBJ2-4 | TRBD1 | many | TRBV20-1 | CSAGTGQAKNIQYF | TGCAGTGCTGGGACAGGGCAAGCCAAAAACATTCAGTACTTC
TRBJ2-6 | NA | few | TRBV20-1 | CSARPNSGANVLTF | TGCAGTGCTCGACCGAATTCTGGGGCCAACGTCCTGACTTTC
TRBJ2-7 | NA | few | TRBV7-9 | CASSAESYEQYF | TGTGCCAGCAGCGCAGAGTCCTACGAGCAGTACTTC
TRBJ2-6 | NA | NA | TRBV15 | CATSSPNSGANVLTF | TGTGCCACCAGCAGTCCGAACTCTGGGGCCAACGTCCTGACTTTC
TRBJ1-1 | TRBD1 | NA | TRBV5-1 | CASSPAGQGATEAFF | TGCGCCAGCAGCCCGGCCGGGCAGGGGGCCACTGAAGCTTTCTTT
TRBJ2-5 | NA | few | TRBV7-2 | CASSLGVGAQYF | TGTGCCAGCAGCTTAGGGGTTGGGGCCCAGTACTTC
TRBJ2-3 | TRBD1 | few | TRBV6-1 | CATKLGTGRDTQYF | TGTGCCACTAAGCTCGGGACAGGGAGAGATACGCAGTATTTT
TRBJ2-7 | NA | NA | TRBV27 | CASRLTRRGGEQYF | TGTGCCAGCAGGCTAACCCGGAGAGGGGGCGAGCAGTACTTC
TRBJ2-3 | NA | NA | TRBV20-1 | CSANGQLGDTQYF | TGCAGTGCCAATGGGCAGCTGGGAGATACGCAGTATTTT
TRBJ2-7 | TRBD1 | few | TRBV12-3/TRBV12-4 | CASSMDRDGGYEQYF | TGTGCCAGCAGCATGGACAGGGACGGGGGATACGAGCAGTACTTC
TRBJ1-1 | TRBD1 | many | TRBV28 | CASSLSGTASPAEAFF | TGTGCCAGCAGTTTATCCGGGACAGCCTCCCCAGCTGAAGCTTTCTTT
TRBJ2-3 | TRBD2 | NA | TRBV20-1 | CSARGGGSPDTQYF | TGCAGTGCTAGGGGCGGCGGGAGCCCAGATACGCAGTATTTT
TRBJ2-3 | TRBD2 | NA | TRBV29-1 | CSVDGRVPDTQYF | TGCAGCGTTGATGGGAGGGTTCCGGATACGCAGTATTTT
TRBJ2-3 | NA | many | TRBV24-1 | CATREGDAGAIDTQYF | TGTGCCACCAGGGAGGGGGACGCGGGAGCGATAGATACGCAGTATTTT
TRBJ2-6 | TRBD1 | NA | TRBV7-2 | CASSSGTGTGANVLTF | TGTGCCAGCAGCTCGGGGACAGGTACTGGGGCCAACGTCCTGACTTTC
TRBJ2-3 | NA | once | TRBV30 | CAWSILSSTDTQYF | TGTGCCTGGAGTATCTTATCTAGCACAGATACGCAGTATTTT
TRBJ2-2 | TRBD2 | NA | TRBV27 | CASSLRGLAGGRNTGELFF | TGTGCCAGCAGTTTGCGCGGACTAGCGGGAGGAAGGAACACCGGGGAGCTGTTTTTT
TRBJ2-1 | TRBD2 | few | TRBV5-1 | CASRESGTRGGNEQFF | TGCGCCAGCAGGGAGTCCGGGACTAGAGGTGGGAATGAGCAGTTCTTC
TRBJ2-7 | NA | NA | TRBV20-1 | CSASSSDSEQYF | TGCAGTGCTAGCAGCAGTGATTCCGAGCAGTACTTC
TRBJ1-4 | NA | NA | TRBV7-9 | CASSEGNEKLFF | TGTGCCAGCTCTGAGGGGAATGAAAAACTGTTTTTT
TRBJ2-7 | NA | few | TRBV27 | CASSLNYGSPYEQYF | TGTGCCAGCAGTTTAAACTACGGGAGTCCCTACGAGCAGTACTTC
TRBJ1-1 | TRBD1 | NA | TRBV5-1 | CASSLAGGDTEAFF | TGCGCCAGCAGCTTGGCAGGGGGGGACACTGAAGCTTTCTTT
TRBJ1-3 | TRBD1 | NA | TRBV7-2 | CASSPELGQQYF | TGTGCCAGCAGCCCCGAACTGGGACAGCAATATTTT
TRBJ2-7 | TRBD2 | NA | TRBV11-2 | CASSLVVGGPSYEQYF | TGTGCCAGCAGCTTAGTAGTGGGAGGGCCATCCTACGAGCAGTACTTC
TRBJ2-3 | NA | few | TRBV27 | CASSFGGENTQYF | TGTGCCAGCAGTTTTGGGGGAGAAAATACGCAGTATTTT
TRBJ1-1 | NA | few | TRBV5-1 | CASRDTGNTEAFF | TGCGCCAGCAGGGACACCGGTAACACTGAAGCTTTCTTT
TRBJ2-2 | NA | NA | TRBV12-3/TRBV12-4 | CASILQGINTGELFF | TGTGCCAGCATCCTGCAGGGAATCAACACCGGGGAGCTGTTTTTT
TRBJ2-3 | NA | few | TRBV7-7 | CASSVYMADTQYF | TGTGCCAGCAGCGTCTACATGGCAGATACGCAGTATTTT
TRBJ2-2 | TRBD2 | NA | TRBV29-1 | CSVTGTRTGELFF | TGCAGCGTTACCGGGACTAGAACCGGGGAGCTGTTTTTT
TRBJ2-3 | NA | few | TRBV7-2 | CASSLASGGTDTQYF | TGTGCCAGCAGCTTAGCGTCCGGTGGCACAGATACGCAGTATTTT
TRBJ1-4 | TRBD1 | NA | TRBV7-9 | CASSLDRGSEKLFF | TGTGCCAGCAGCTTAGACAGGGGAAGTGAAAAACTGTTTTTT
TRBJ1-5 | NA | NA | TRBV20-1 | CSARTGQNSQPQHF | TGCAGTGCTAGAACAGGCCAGAACTCCCAGCCCCAGCATTTT
TRBJ2-3 | TRBD1 | few | TRBV29-1 | CSASDRAPDTQYF | TGCAGCGCATCGGACAGGGCGCCAGATACGCAGTATTTT
TRBJ1-1 | TRBD1 | few | TRBV12-3/TRBV12-4 | CASSLLPGTGGFAAFF | TGTGCCAGCAGTTTATTACCCGGGACAGGGGGCTTCGCAGCTTTCTTT
TRBJ2-7 | NA | NA | TRBV27 | CASSFVGTYEQYF | TGTGCCAGCAGTTTTGTTGGAACCTACGAGCAGTACTTC
TRBJ1-2 | NA | NA | TRBV5-1 | CASSPDGYNYGYTF | TGCGCCAGCAGCCCGGACGGTTATAACTATGGCTACACCTTC
TRBJ2-7 | NA | NA | TRBV7-2 | CASSLGRLQVSYEQYF | TGTGCCAGCAGCTTAGGGCGACTGCAAGTCTCCTACGAGCAGTACTTC
TRBJ1-6 | TRBD1 | NA | TRBV5-6 | CASSTRQGRSPLHF | TGTGCCAGCAGCACCCGACAGGGGCGGTCACCCCTCCACTTT
TRBJ2-1 | NA | few | TRBV5-1 | CASSLAPILQGAHEQFF | TGCGCCAGCAGCTTGGCCCCGATATTACAGGGTGCCCATGAGCAGTTCTTC
TRBJ2-1 | TRBD2 | NA | TRBV20-1 | CSARVAGIWDEQFF | TGCAGTGCTAGAGTAGCGGGCATTTGGGATGAGCAGTTCTTC
TRBJ2-7 | NA | NA | TRBV12-3/TRBV12-4 | CASSYLGGHEQYF | TGTGCCAGCAGTTACCTCGGGGGCCACGAGCAGTACTTC
TRBJ2-3 | TRBD2 | few | TRBV5-4 | CASSLITGTSGFSTDTQYF | TGTGCCAGCAGCTTGATCACCGGGACTAGCGGCTTTAGCACAGATACGCAGTATTTT
TRBJ2-7 | TRBD2 | NA | TRBV7-2 | CASSLEVSGSYEQYF | TGTGCCAGCAGCTTAGAGGTTAGCGGGAGTTACGAGCAGTACTTC
TRBJ2-1 | TRBD2 | NA | TRBV28 | CASSLRRGLASHNEQFF | TGTGCCAGCAGTTTGCGGAGGGGACTAGCGTCTCACAATGAGCAGTTCTTC
TRBJ2-5 | TRBD2 | few | TRBV29-1 | CSVEGWREYQETQYF | TGCAGCGTTGAGGGGTGGCGGGAGTACCAAGAGACCCAGTACTTC
TRBJ2-1 | NA | NA | TRBV30 | CAWTWGSYNEQFF | TGTGCCTGGACGTGGGGCTCCTACAATGAGCAGTTCTTC
TRBJ2-1 | TRBD2 | few | TRBV18 | CASSPLTSGTEQFF | TGTGCCAGCTCACCATTAACTAGCGGAACGGAGCAGTTCTTC
TRBJ2-5 | NA | NA | TRBV5-6 | CASRIAQETQYF | TGTGCCAGCCGAATAGCGCAAGAGACCCAGTACTTC
TRBJ2-2 | NA | NA | TRBV10-3 | CAISERGRNTGELFF | TGTGCCATCAGTGAGAGGGGCAGGAACACCGGGGAGCTGTTTTTT